Following are 28 T cell receptor beta chains from one sample sequenced in a study of identical twins. TCRdb used MiXCR to reprocess the 5' RACE reads, holding one entry per CDR3 protein. The table records around 530,000 distinct CDR3 sequences, approximately 16% of them present only once. In addition, the sample was reused for a study of yellow fever vaccine responses in identical twins.

The sample taken for sequencing was CD4+ T cells sorted from blood. The origin of the receptors is a woman between 18 and 29 years old in good health.

This clonotype was counted only a few times. This chain connects TRBV18 to TRBJ1-1, with 7 bases matching TRBD1. After removal of 1 base from V and 1 base from J, the junction contained 6 bases not matched to a gene. Per germline, CDR1 KGHSH and CDR2 LQKENI. This CDR3 has 16 amino acids. The CDR3 coding sequence is TGTGCCAGCTCACCACGTGTACAGGGGACGAACACTGAAGCTTTCTTT. Its translation: CASSPRVQGTNTEAFF.

Ten or more counts support this clonotype. The V and J genes are TRBV12-3 or TRBV12-4 and TRBJ2-5, with D hard to call. The CDR3 length is 12 residues. V was cut by 3 bases and J by 6 bases, with 8 bases left in between. CDR3 nucleotides: TGTGCCAGCAGTTTGAGTCGGCAGACCCAGTACTTC. The encoded protein is CASSLSRQTQYF.

This clonotype appeared a few times. This chain links TRBV3-1 with TRBJ2-6; D perhaps matches TRBD2 (5 bases). CDR1 is LGHDT and CDR2 is YNNKEL in the germline V gene (reference sequence). V was cut by 1 base and J by 4 bases, with 8 bases left in between. CDR3 length equals 15 residues. The CDR3 sequence: CASSQARRGANVLTF. DNA for the CDR3: TGTGCCAGCAGCCAAGCCCGGAGGGGGGCCAACGTCCTGACTTTC.

This clonotype was counted only a few times. CDR3 DNA: TGTGCCAGCAGCTTACAGTCGGACAGAGGCACAGATACGCAGTATTTT. Its protein product is CASSLQSDRGTDTQYF. The chain uses TRBV7-2 and TRBJ2-3, with a possible D match to TRBD1 (6 bases). The germline V gene encodes CDR1 SGHTA and CDR2 FQGNSA. V shed 2 bases and J shed 1 base, with 13 bases lying between them. The CDR3 covers 16 residues.

CDR3 residues: CASSLGSLAGSQDTQYF. The CDR3 DNA reads as TGCGCCAGCAGCTTGGGGTCACTAGCGGGGTCACAGGATACGCAGTATTTT. This rearrangement joins TRBV5-1 to TRBJ2-3, with 10 bases identical to TRBD2. This CDR3 region has 17 residues. V lost 0 bases to trimming and J lost 6 bases; unmatched junction nucleotides: 10. Per germline, CDR1 SGHRS and CDR2 YFSETQ. Supplemented by reference TRBV5-1 and TRBJ2-3, the full variable domain reads KAGVTQTPRYLIKTRGQQVTLSCSPISGHRSVSWYQQTPGQGLQFLFEYFSETQRNKGNFPGRFSGRQFSNSRSEMNVSTLELGDSALYLCASSLGSLAGSQDTQYFGPGTRLTVL.

The table lists this clonotype with many counts. V usage is TRBV29-1 and J usage is TRBJ2-2; D gene uncertain. Trimming took off 0 bases at V and 4 bases at J, with 18 bases between the two ends. CDR1 is SQVTM, CDR2 ANQGSEA, per germline. This CDR3 is 17 amino acids long. The CDR3, as DNA: TGCAGCGTTGAAGAAAGGGCGGCGACTTCGGGCACCGGGGAGCTGTTTTTT. Its translation: CSVEERAATSGTGELFF.

The chain recombines TRBV3-1 with TRBJ2-3; no clear D gene. Trimming removed 1 base from V and 5 bases from J, with 7 bases in between. The CDR3 is 13 residues long. Germline V gives CDR1 LGHDT, CDR2 YNNKEL (reference sequence). The CDR3 loop is CASSQGDGDTQYF. CDR3 nucleotides: TGTGCCAGCAGCCAAGGAGACGGAGATACGCAGTATTTT.

This clonotype was recorded a few times. V is TRBV6-2 or TRBV6-3 and J is TRBJ2-3, with D uncertain. V lost 0 bases, J lost 2 bases, and 6 bases lay in between. Germline lookup yields CDR1 MNHEY and CDR2 SVGEGT. The CDR3 runs to 14 residues. CDR3 DNA sequence: TGTGCCAGCAGTTACTCGCCCCACACAGATACGCAGTATTTT. Translation gives CASSYSPHTDTQYF.

The chain couples TRBV15 to TRBJ2-3; 7 bases line up with TRBD2. V shed 5 bases, J shed 4 bases, and the junction held 15 bases outside the gene matches. Germline loops: CDR1 LNHNV, CDR2 YYDKDF (reference sequence). The CDR3 extends over 17 amino acids. Written as DNA, the CDR3 is TGTGCCACCAGCCTCCAATGGGCGGGGGATTTCCCAGATACGCAGTATTTT. Its protein is CATSLQWAGDFPDTQYF.

The chain couples TRBV6-1 to TRBJ2-2; D not certain. CDR3 length: 15 residues. Germline V lookup: CDR1 MNHNS, CDR2 SASEGT. V dropped 6 bases and J dropped 2 bases, with 13 bases sitting between them. CDR3 nucleotides: TGTGCCAGCAGGCTTGACGGGTCAAACACCGGGGAGCTGTTTTTT. Its protein is CASRLDGSNTGELFF.

The table lists this clonotype with a few counts. The genes are TRBV5-1 and TRBJ2-7; a possible D gene is TRBD1 (6 bases). Trimming took 2 bases from V and 3 from J, leaving 12 bases between them. The length of the CDR3 is 14 residues. The germline V gene has CDR1 SGHRS and CDR2 YFSETQ. CDR3 DNA sequence: TGCGCCAGCAGCTTCAGTCAGGGGAACTACGAGCAGTACTTC. Translating gives CASSFSQGNYEQYF.

This clonotype was observed a handful of times. This chain joins TRBV10-3 and TRBJ2-1, with 9 bases aligning to TRBD1. With 6 bases clipped from V and 7 bases from J, the junction kept 16 bases outside the gene matches. The CDR3 has 17 amino acids. The germline CDR1 and CDR2 sequences are ENHRY and SYGVKD. CDR3 loop: CAIRGRAGRQGDNEQFF. CDR3 nucleotide sequence: TGTGCCATCAGGGGACGCGCGGGGCGACAGGGGGATAATGAGCAGTTCTTC.

This clonotype was picked up a small number of times. The V call is TRBV5-1, the J call TRBJ2-7; TRBD1 is a possible D gene (6 bases). Germline V gene data show CDR1 as SGHRS and CDR2 as YFSETQ. Trimming shortened V by 4 bases and J by 1 base, and 9 bases separated the two germline ends. The CDR3 loop spans 13 amino acids. CDR3 nucleotide sequence: TGCGCCAGCAGCATACAGGGATCCTACGAGCAGTACTTC. Its translation: CASSIQGSYEQYF.

The chain links TRBV3-1 to TRBJ1-3; D ambiguous. The CDR3 runs 15 residues. V was pared by 1 base and J by 0 bases, with 7 bases between. CDR1 and CDR2 from the germline V gene are LGHDT and YNNKEL (reference sequence). Here the CDR3 DNA reads TGTGCCAGCAGCCAAGGAAGTAGCTCTGGAAACACCATATATTTT. Translating gives CASSQGSSSGNTIYF.

This clonotype was counted a few times. The rearrangement joins TRBV20-1 to TRBJ2-7; D remains ambiguous. CDR3 size: 12 residues. The germline V gene has CDR1 DFQATT and CDR2 SNEGSKA (reference sequence). The germline V and J ends were trimmed by 3 bases and 2 bases, with 8 bases remaining between them. CDR3 loop: CSASPDTYEQYF. CDR3 bases: TGCAGTGCTAGTCCGGATACCTACGAGCAGTACTTC.

This clonotype was found many times. The gene calls are TRBV5-1 and TRBJ1-1, with D unresolved. V lost 3 bases and J 1 base, leaving 7 bases between the germline ends. This CDR3 comprises 13 residues. Germline V gene sequence: CDR1 SGHRS, CDR2 YFSETQ. CDR3 amino acids: CASSWAANTEAFF. CDR3 bases: TGCGCCAGCAGCTGGGCGGCGAACACTGAAGCTTTCTTT.

This clonotype was found a few times. The chain has TRBV12-3 or TRBV12-4 and TRBJ2-3, with TRBD2 identical over 8 bases. The CDR3 has 16 amino acids. With 7 bases clipped from V and 0 bases from J, the junction kept 9 bases outside the gene matches. Written as DNA, the CDR3 is TGTGCCAGCACTCCGGGGCCGGGGGGGAGCACAGATACGCAGTATTTT. It codes for CASTPGPGGSTDTQYF.

This clonotype has just a few counts. The rearrangement uses TRBV20-1 and TRBJ2-1; 7 nucleotides agree with TRBD1. The CDR3 spans 15 residues. Trimming removed 3 bases from V and 6 bases from J; junction bases left unmatched: 11. Germline-derived CDR1 and CDR2 are DFQATT and SNEGSKA (reference sequence). CDR3: CSARVGTARGNEQFF. Written as DNA, the CDR3 is TGCAGTGCTAGGGTCGGGACAGCGAGAGGCAATGAGCAGTTCTTC.

V is TRBV7-9 and J is TRBJ2-3; 9 nucleotides align to TRBD2. Germline V gene data show CDR1 as SEHNR and CDR2 as FQNEAQ (reference sequence). The CDR3 covers 16 residues. The J segment lost 2 bases and the V segment lost 3 bases, leaving 6 bases of the junction unmatched. The CDR3 here is CASSFLREGPTDTQYF. The CDR3 DNA reads as TGTGCCAGCAGCTTCTTGCGGGAGGGCCCCACAGATACGCAGTATTTT.

This clonotype was seen a few times. The chain employs TRBV20-1 and TRBJ2-7; 7 bases are a match to TRBD2. The junction had 6 bases not matched to a gene; V was cut back by 3 bases and J by 1 base. CDR3 length: 14 residues. Germline loops: CDR1 DFQATT, CDR2 SNEGSKA (reference sequence). The CDR3 nucleotides read TGCAGTGCTAGCCCCCCTAGCGGATCCTACGAGCAGTACTTC. Protein product: CSASPPSGSYEQYF.

This clonotype was detected ten times or more. The V and J genes are TRBV3-1 and TRBJ2-6; D is undetermined. Trimming removed 1 base from V and 0 bases from J, with 7 bases in between. The CDR3 is 16 amino acids. In germline, CDR1 is LGHDT, CDR2 YNNKEL (reference sequence). The CDR3 nucleotides are TGTGCCAGCAGCCAAGCGCCAAGCTCTGGGGCCAACGTCCTGACTTTC. Amino acid sequence: CASSQAPSSGANVLTF.

The gene calls are TRBV28 and TRBJ1-2, with D perhaps TRBD1 (5 bases). V dropped 2 bases and J dropped 7 bases, with 11 bases sitting between them. Germline values: CDR1 MDHEN, CDR2 SYDVKM. The CDR3 loop spans 13 amino acids. The CDR3 DNA sequence: TGTGCCAGCAGTTTAGGGACCTGGGGTGGCTACACCTTC. Protein: CASSLGTWGGYTF.

This clonotype was detected ten times or more. The chain combines TRBV18 with TRBJ1-3; D possibly corresponds to TRBD1 (5 bases). Trimming left V 3 bases short and J 0 bases short, with 9 bases between. This CDR3 spans 15 amino acids. Germline CDR1 reads KGHSH; CDR2 reads LQKENI. CDR3 in DNA: TGTGCCAGCTCACCTCCGGGGACCTCTGGAAACACCATATATTTT. It encodes CASSPPGTSGNTIYF.

This clonotype came up a few times. The chain couples TRBV3-1 to TRBJ1-1; no clear D. The length of the CDR3 is 13 residues. Trimming pared 2 bases from V and 4 bases from J, leaving 8 bases between. Germline V gene data show CDR1 as LGHDT and CDR2 as YNNKEL (reference sequence). DNA of the CDR3: TGTGCCAGCAGCCAACAATCCCTCACTGAAGCTTTCTTT. Translation gives CASSQQSLTEAFF.

This clonotype has just a few counts. V gene TRBV20-1 combines with J gene TRBJ2-7, with a weak D call TRBD2 (5 bases). The CDR3 length is 16 residues. Germline V gene data show CDR1 as DFQATT and CDR2 as SNEGSKA (reference sequence). The V and J ends lost 1 base and 3 bases respectively, with 19 bases between them. CDR3 protein: CSARGLLAHGVYEQYF. The CDR3 region has the DNA TGCAGTGCTAGAGGGTTACTCGCCCACGGGGTCTACGAGCAGTACTTC.

The rearrangement uses TRBV24-1 and TRBJ2-1; TRBD2 matches 12 bases. Germline-derived CDR1 and CDR2 are KGHDR and SFDVKD. The CDR3 runs to 16 residues. V shed 4 bases, J shed 5 bases, and the junction held 5 bases outside the gene matches. Here the CDR3 DNA reads TGTGCCACCAGTGAGTCACTAGCGGGGGGTAACAATGAGCAGTTCTTC. Protein sequence: CATSESLAGGNNEQFF.

This clonotype was detected a few times. The V call is TRBV6-5, the J call TRBJ2-3; D remains unclear. V was cut by 7 bases and J by 5 bases, with 7 bases left in between. The CDR3 runs to 11 residues. Germline V gene data show CDR1 as MNHEY and CDR2 as SVGAGI. The CDR3 loop is CASTDRDTQYF. Written as DNA, the CDR3 is TGTGCCAGCACTGACCGAGATACGCAGTATTTT.

In its sample, this clonotype was seen a few times. The V and J genes are TRBV12-3 or TRBV12-4 and TRBJ1-2; possible D gene TRBD1, 5 bases. Trimming shortened V by 7 bases and J by 0 bases, and 9 bases separated the two germline ends. This CDR3 comprises 13 residues. CDR3 amino acids: CASTTDSNYGYTF. The CDR3 nucleotides are TGTGCCAGCACGACAGATTCTAACTATGGCTACACCTTC.